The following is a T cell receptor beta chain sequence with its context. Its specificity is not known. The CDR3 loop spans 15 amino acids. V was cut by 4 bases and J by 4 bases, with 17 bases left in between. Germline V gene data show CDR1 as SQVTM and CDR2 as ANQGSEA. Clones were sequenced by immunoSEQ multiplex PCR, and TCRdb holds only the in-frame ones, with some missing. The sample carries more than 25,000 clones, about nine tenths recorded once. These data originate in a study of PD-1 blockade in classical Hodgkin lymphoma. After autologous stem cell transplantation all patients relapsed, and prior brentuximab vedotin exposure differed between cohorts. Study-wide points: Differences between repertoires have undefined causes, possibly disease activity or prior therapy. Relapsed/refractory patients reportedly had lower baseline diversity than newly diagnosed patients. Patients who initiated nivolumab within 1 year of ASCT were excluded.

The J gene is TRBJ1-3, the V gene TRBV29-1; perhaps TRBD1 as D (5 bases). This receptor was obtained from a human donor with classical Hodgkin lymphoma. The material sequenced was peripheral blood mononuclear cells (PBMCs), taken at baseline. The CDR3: CSVVPSGTHGNTIYF. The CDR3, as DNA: TGCAGCGTTGTGCCGTCAGGGACGCACGGAAACACCATATATTTT.